The text below deals with one TCR beta chain. Authors' processing steps: Amplifying reference gene primers gave estimates of nucleated cell counts. Repertoires were generated with immunoSEQ multiplex PCR, while TCRdb's copy carries only in-frame clones and drops some. The V and J calls and clone size come from that table; D and trimming were worked out from the DNA. This sample has more than 150,000 clones, with over 75% found just once. The V end lost 6 bases, the J end lost 0 bases, and 16 bases lay between the germline ends. Looked up from germline, CDR1 is WSHSY and CDR2 is SAAADI. This CDR3 spans 16 amino acids. The record originates from a study of blood T cell repertoires in COVID-19. At the level of the study: The study drew acute and convalescent COVID-19 samples from the United States, Italy and Spain. Sample material is recorded as cDNA or gDNA derived from T cells, B-cell-depleted T cells, or PBMCs.

J is TRBJ2-3 and V is TRBV10-2; the D gene is possibly TRBD2 (5 bases). The receptor was derived from a man in his fifties who had recovered from COVID-19. The sample taken for sequencing was peripheral blood. CDR3 nucleotide sequence: TGCGCCAGCAGAGCCCATGGAGGAGCGAGCACAGATACGCAGTATTTT. Its translation: CASRAHGGASTDTQYF.